A selection of T cell receptor beta chains follows, all from one sample in a study of beta chain features in type 1 diabetes. Clones were read by immunoSEQ multiplex PCR, and TCRdb kept only the in-frame ones, dropping some. Among about 250,000 clones listed, 13% to 15% were seen once. Input material: naive CD4+ T cells from blood. These receptors all come from a woman aged 40 to 55 in good health. Each CDR3 is given with its conserved first and last residue. D genes are given only for firm matches. Size values are once, few and many counts, or a class for expanded clones, and some rows have none.

abundance	v_gene	d_gene	j_gene	CDR3nt	CDR3aa
NA	TRBV29-1	TRBD1	TRBJ1-1	TGCAGCGTTGATCCACAGGGGGCCGGCACTGAAGCTTTCTTT	CSVDPQGAGTEAFF
few	TRBV7-2	TRBD1	TRBJ2-7	TGTGCCAGCAGTCATGTGGGGTCACAGGGGGTGAACTACGAGCAGTACTTC	CASSHVGSQGVNYEQYF
NA	TRBV11-2	NA	TRBJ1-2	TGTGCCAGCAGCTCCCTACGGGGGGCGAAAAAGGATGGCTACACCTTC	CASSSLRGAKKDGYTF
NA	TRBV18	TRBD1	TRBJ1-2	TGTGCCAGCTCACCCGGGACAGGGGTTAACACCTTC	CASSPGTGVNTF
few	TRBV7-2	NA	TRBJ2-7	TGTGCCAGCAGCCCAGGGAGGGGGACCTACGAGCAGTACTTC	CASSPGRGTYEQYF
few	TRBV18	NA	TRBJ2-5	TGTGCCAGCTCACGGGAGGCCAGGGAGACCCAGTACTTC	CASSREARETQYF
few	TRBV7-8	NA	TRBJ2-1	TGTGCCAGCAGCGTGACAGCGAAGAATGAGCAGTTCTTC	CASSVTAKNEQFF
NA	TRBV7-2	TRBD1	TRBJ2-2	TGTGCCAGCCGACAGGGTTGGACCGGGGAGCTGTTTTTT	CASRQGWTGELFF
few	TRBV6-4	NA	TRBJ1-2	TGTGCCAGCAGTGACTCTTTCGGGCAGGGGTATTTCTATGGCTACACCTTC	CASSDSFGQGYFYGYTF
few	TRBV11-2	NA	TRBJ2-5	TGTGCCAGCAGCTTAGATCGGGGTAGGCAAGAGACCCAGTACTTC	CASSLDRGRQETQYF
NA	TRBV6-5	TRBD1	TRBJ1-2	TGTGCCATCAGGCGACAGGGAGGCTATGGCTACACCTTC	CAIRRQGGYGYTF
few	TRBV7-9	TRBD1	TRBJ1-1	TGTGCCAGCACCGGACAGGGATTAACTGAAGCTTTCTTT	CASTGQGLTEAFF
few	TRBV5-1	NA	TRBJ2-7	TGCGCCAGCAGCTGGCCAGGGCCCTACGAGCAGTACTTC	CASSWPGPYEQYF
NA	TRBV7-6	NA	TRBJ1-6	TGTGCCAGCAGCGATGCGCCGGGGGAGGGACGCTCACCCCTCCACTTT	CASSDAPGEGRSPLHF
NA	TRBV6-1	NA	TRBJ1-5	TGTGCCAGCAGCAGGGGCAATCAGCCCCAGCATTTT	CASSRGNQPQHF
NA	TRBV7-2	TRBD2	TRBJ2-3	TGTGCCAGCAGCTTAGCGCCAATGGCGGGGGGGCCCACAGATACGCAGTATTTT	CASSLAPMAGGPTDTQYF
NA	TRBV5-1	NA	TRBJ2-5	TGCGCCAGCAGCGCGCAAGAGACCCAGTACTTC	CASSAQETQYF
NA	TRBV5-1	TRBD2	TRBJ2-3	TGCGCCAGCAGCCCCAGACTAGCGGGTGGCCTGCCAGATACGCAGTATTTT	CASSPRLAGGLPDTQYF
NA	TRBV7-2	TRBD2	TRBJ2-5	TGTGCCAGCAGCCCCGGGAGGGAAGAGACCCAGTACTTC	CASSPGREETQYF
NA	TRBV5-6	NA	TRBJ1-5	TGTGCCAGCAGCACCCAGGAGGTGGGTCAGCCCCAGCATTTT	CASSTQEVGQPQHF
many	TRBV4-3	NA	TRBJ2-7	TGCGCCAGCAGCCAAGTTCCCAACTACGAGCAGTACTTC	CASSQVPNYEQYF
NA	TRBV6-5	NA	TRBJ2-1	TGTGCCAGCAGGACGCGTAGCGGTTCCTACAATGAGCAGTTCTTC	CASRTRSGSYNEQFF
few	TRBV14	TRBD2	TRBJ2-5	TGTGCCAGCAGCCAAGTTCTAGCGGGGATCCAAGAGACCCAGTACTTC	CASSQVLAGIQETQYF
NA	TRBV6-6	TRBD2	TRBJ2-3	TGTGCCAGCAGTTACTCAGGACTAGCCACGCAGTATTTT	CASSYSGLATQYF
NA	TRBV2	TRBD1	TRBJ1-2	TGTGCCAGCAGGCCCGACAGGGACTATGGCTACACCTTC	CASRPDRDYGYTF